This is a list of T cell receptor beta chains from one sample in a study of T cells in Graves' hyperthyroidism and ophthalmopathy. A single record per CDR3 protein comes from TCRdb applying MiXCR to the multiplex PCR reads. This table has 350,000 or so distinct CDR3 sequences, less than 20% appearing once. The source material was blood. The receptors here all came from a woman in her thirties or forties with Graves' ophthalmopathy. The CDR3 runs from the conserved cysteine through the conserved F or W. The order of the fields is clone size, D gene, V gene, J gene, CDR3 DNA, CDR3 protein. D genes are given only for firm matches. Part of the rows lack a size; the others show once, few, many or a class for expanded clones.

clone_size: -
d_call: TRBD2
v_call: TRBV6-5
j_call: TRBJ2-3
cdr3_nt: TGTGCCAGCAATACTCGGACTAGTGAGGCAGATACGCAGTATTTT
cdr3_aa: CASNTRTSEADTQYF

clone_size: -
d_call: -
v_call: TRBV5-1
j_call: TRBJ1-1
cdr3_nt: TGCGCCAGCAGCTTGGATTTCGGGAGTCGCACTGAAGCTTTCTTT
cdr3_aa: CASSLDFGSRTEAFF

clone_size: many
d_call: -
v_call: TRBV6-1
j_call: TRBJ1-2
cdr3_nt: TGTGCCAGCAGCGGCGCATACCGGGCGGGCTATGGCTACACCTTC
cdr3_aa: CASSGAYRAGYGYTF

clone_size: many
d_call: TRBD1
v_call: TRBV6-5
j_call: TRBJ1-1
cdr3_nt: TGTGCCAGCAGACTCCGACAGGGGGAGGGCACTGAAGCTTTCTTT
cdr3_aa: CASRLRQGEGTEAFF

clone_size: many
d_call: -
v_call: TRBV4-1
j_call: TRBJ1-5
cdr3_nt: TGCGCCAGCAGCCAAGACCCCCCGGGACCCAATCATCAGCCCCAGCATTTT
cdr3_aa: CASSQDPPGPNHQPQHF

clone_size: many
d_call: -
v_call: TRBV29-1
j_call: TRBJ2-7
cdr3_nt: TGCAGCGTTGAAGCCTCGGACGACTACGAGCAGTACTTC
cdr3_aa: CSVEASDDYEQYF

clone_size: -
d_call: TRBD2
v_call: TRBV20-1
j_call: TRBJ2-7
cdr3_nt: TGCAGTGCTAGATCTGGGACTAGCGGGATGTACGAGCAGTACTTC
cdr3_aa: CSARSGTSGMYEQYF

clone_size: many
d_call: -
v_call: TRBV6-5
j_call: TRBJ1-2
cdr3_nt: TGTGCCAGCAGTTACCCGATAGGGGCCAATAACTATGGCTACACCTTC
cdr3_aa: CASSYPIGANNYGYTF

clone_size: many
d_call: -
v_call: TRBV20-1
j_call: TRBJ2-7
cdr3_nt: TGCAGTGCTACCGACAGGCTAGATCGATACGAGCAGTACTTC
cdr3_aa: CSATDRLDRYEQYF

clone_size: many
d_call: -
v_call: TRBV6-5
j_call: TRBJ2-5
cdr3_nt: TGTGCCAGCAGTTACTCGCTTTTAGGAGGGGGCGAGACCCAGTACTTC
cdr3_aa: CASSYSLLGGGETQYF

clone_size: many
d_call: -
v_call: TRBV3-1
j_call: TRBJ2-7
cdr3_nt: TGTGCCAGCAGCCAAGAAGCGGACGACTACGAGCAGTACTTC
cdr3_aa: CASSQEADDYEQYF

clone_size: many
d_call: -
v_call: TRBV12-3/TRBV12-4
j_call: TRBJ2-7
cdr3_nt: TGTGCCAGCAGTTTCGAACCTCAGTTTATTGTTATCTACGAGCAGTACTTC
cdr3_aa: CASSFEPQFIVIYEQYF

clone_size: many
d_call: -
v_call: TRBV27
j_call: TRBJ1-1
cdr3_nt: TGTGCCAGCAGTTTCCGACAGAAGAACACTGAAGCTTTCTTT
cdr3_aa: CASSFRQKNTEAFF

clone_size: many
d_call: TRBD1
v_call: TRBV6-5
j_call: TRBJ1-3
cdr3_nt: TGTGCCAGCAGTTACTTGGACAGGGTTGGAAACACCATATATTTT
cdr3_aa: CASSYLDRVGNTIYF

clone_size: many
d_call: -
v_call: TRBV20-1
j_call: TRBJ1-2
cdr3_nt: TGCAGTGCCCCCGACGATGGGAACTATGGCTACACCTTC
cdr3_aa: CSAPDDGNYGYTF

clone_size: -
d_call: TRBD1
v_call: TRBV27
j_call: TRBJ2-6
cdr3_nt: TGTGCCAGCAGGCAGACAGGGGTCCCATCTGGGGCCAACGTCCTGACTTTC
cdr3_aa: CASRQTGVPSGANVLTF

clone_size: many
d_call: TRBD1
v_call: TRBV28
j_call: TRBJ1-2
cdr3_nt: TGTGCCAGCAGTCCCTCTGGACAGGGAGGCTATGGCTACACCTTC
cdr3_aa: CASSPSGQGGYGYTF

clone_size: -
d_call: TRBD2
v_call: TRBV28
j_call: TRBJ2-7
cdr3_nt: TGTGCCAGCAGCTTCGCCCCCGGGACTAGCGGGAGGAGTGGCTACGAGCAGTACTTC
cdr3_aa: CASSFAPGTSGRSGYEQYF

clone_size: few
d_call: -
v_call: TRBV4-1
j_call: TRBJ1-6
cdr3_nt: TGCGCCAGCAGCCAGGGGCTCATAACACCCCTCCACTTT
cdr3_aa: CASSQGLITPLHF

clone_size: many
d_call: -
v_call: TRBV5-6
j_call: TRBJ2-7
cdr3_nt: TGTGCCAGCAGTTCAGGGGATCTCCACGAGCAGTACTTC
cdr3_aa: CASSSGDLHEQYF

clone_size: many
d_call: -
v_call: TRBV12-3/TRBV12-4
j_call: TRBJ2-2
cdr3_nt: TGTGCCAGCAGTCCAGGGACATCGGACACCGGGGAGCTGTTTTTT
cdr3_aa: CASSPGTSDTGELFF

clone_size: many
d_call: TRBD2
v_call: TRBV11-2
j_call: TRBJ2-5
cdr3_nt: TGTGCCAGCAGCCTCTCCGGGGTTAGCGGGACAGAGACCCAGTACTTC
cdr3_aa: CASSLSGVSGTETQYF

clone_size: many
d_call: TRBD1
v_call: TRBV7-3
j_call: TRBJ1-2
cdr3_nt: TGTGCCAGCAGCCCCACCGGGACAGGGCGGGTCCACACCTTC
cdr3_aa: CASSPTGTGRVHTF

clone_size: many
d_call: -
v_call: TRBV9
j_call: TRBJ1-1
cdr3_nt: TGTGCCAGCAAGGGGAGTGACACTGAAGCTTTCTTT
cdr3_aa: CASKGSDTEAFF

clone_size: many
d_call: -
v_call: TRBV28
j_call: TRBJ2-4
cdr3_nt: TGTGCCAGCAGTTTACCGGACATAGGGAACATTCAGTACTTC
cdr3_aa: CASSLPDIGNIQYF

clone_size: -
d_call: TRBD1
v_call: TRBV29-1
j_call: TRBJ1-1
cdr3_nt: TGCAGCGGGGGGACAGGGTCCACTGAAGCTTTCTTT
cdr3_aa: CSGGTGSTEAFF

clone_size: -
d_call: -
v_call: TRBV12-3/TRBV12-4
j_call: TRBJ1-2
cdr3_nt: TGTGCCAGCAGTTTAGTGCAGAGAGACTATGGCTACACCTTC
cdr3_aa: CASSLVQRDYGYTF

clone_size: many
d_call: TRBD1
v_call: TRBV20-1
j_call: TRBJ1-2
cdr3_nt: TGCAGTGCTCCGCGGACAGGGACGGGGGGCTACACCTTC
cdr3_aa: CSAPRTGTGGYTF

clone_size: many
d_call: TRBD1
v_call: TRBV6-1
j_call: TRBJ2-7
cdr3_nt: TGTGCCAGCAGCCCGGGACAGGGATTTGAGCAGTACTTC
cdr3_aa: CASSPGQGFEQYF

clone_size: many
d_call: -
v_call: TRBV2
j_call: TRBJ2-3
cdr3_nt: TGTGCCAGCAGTGCCCGATCAACAGATACGCAGTATTTT
cdr3_aa: CASSARSTDTQYF

clone_size: many
d_call: -
v_call: TRBV14
j_call: TRBJ2-2
cdr3_nt: TGTGCCAGCAGCCAAGATAACTCGGGGAAAGGGGACACCGGGGAGCTGTTTTTT
cdr3_aa: CASSQDNSGKGDTGELFF

clone_size: many
d_call: -
v_call: TRBV20-1
j_call: TRBJ1-1
cdr3_nt: TGCAGTGCTAGACCGCAGGGGAACACTGAAGCTTTCTTT
cdr3_aa: CSARPQGNTEAFF

clone_size: many
d_call: -
v_call: TRBV29-1
j_call: TRBJ2-7
cdr3_nt: TGCAGCGTTGTCCTGGGACTGTGGATTCGCGAGCAGTACTTC
cdr3_aa: CSVVLGLWIREQYF

clone_size: many
d_call: TRBD1
v_call: TRBV6-2/TRBV6-3
j_call: TRBJ2-7
cdr3_nt: TGTGCCAGCAGGGAAGACAGGGGATGGTTCGAGCAGTACTTC
cdr3_aa: CASREDRGWFEQYF

clone_size: -
d_call: -
v_call: TRBV29-1
j_call: TRBJ2-7
cdr3_nt: TGCAGCGGGGGGGACAGCTCCTACGAGCAGTACTTC
cdr3_aa: CSGGDSSYEQYF

clone_size: many
d_call: -
v_call: TRBV12-3/TRBV12-4
j_call: TRBJ2-7
cdr3_nt: TGTGCCAGCAGTTCGGGCGGTTCAACCTACGAGCAGTACTTC
cdr3_aa: CASSSGGSTYEQYF

clone_size: many
d_call: TRBD1
v_call: TRBV12-3/TRBV12-4
j_call: TRBJ2-2
cdr3_nt: TGTGCCAGCAGTGTCTCAGGGGGAATGGGGAACACCGGGGAGCTGTTTTTT
cdr3_aa: CASSVSGGMGNTGELFF

clone_size: many
d_call: -
v_call: TRBV6-5
j_call: TRBJ2-6
cdr3_nt: TGTGCCAGCAGTTACGGGGGTCACTCTGGGGCCAACGTCCTGACTTTC
cdr3_aa: CASSYGGHSGANVLTF

clone_size: -
d_call: -
v_call: TRBV7-3
j_call: TRBJ2-2
cdr3_nt: TGTGCCAGCAGCTTACGTCGTTTTGTGGAGGGGGGGAACACCGGGGAGCTGTTTTTT
cdr3_aa: CASSLRRFVEGGNTGELFF

clone_size: many
d_call: TRBD2
v_call: TRBV4-3
j_call: TRBJ2-5
cdr3_nt: TGCGCCAGCAGCCAAGAGCTAGGCGGGAGCCAAGAGACCCAGTACTTC
cdr3_aa: CASSQELGGSQETQYF

clone_size: few
d_call: TRBD2
v_call: TRBV7-3
j_call: TRBJ2-1
cdr3_nt: TGTGCCAGCAGCCTAGGACTAGCGGGGGAAGGTGAGCAGTTCTTC
cdr3_aa: CASSLGLAGEGEQFF

clone_size: many
d_call: TRBD1
v_call: TRBV6-1
j_call: TRBJ2-3
cdr3_nt: TGTGCCAGCAGACCACAGGGGCGCACAGATACGCAGTATTTT
cdr3_aa: CASRPQGRTDTQYF

clone_size: many
d_call: -
v_call: TRBV11-2
j_call: TRBJ1-1
cdr3_nt: TGTGCCAGCAGCTACCAGACCGCTTGGGCTGAAGCTTTCTTT
cdr3_aa: CASSYQTAWAEAFF

clone_size: many
d_call: TRBD1
v_call: TRBV19
j_call: TRBJ1-1
cdr3_nt: TGTGCCAGTAGTTTCGGGACAGGAGGGACTGAAGCTTTCTTT
cdr3_aa: CASSFGTGGTEAFF

clone_size: -
d_call: -
v_call: TRBV28
j_call: TRBJ2-7
cdr3_nt: TGTGCCAGCAGTTTCGGCCTAACCAATACCTACGAGCAGTACTTC
cdr3_aa: CASSFGLTNTYEQYF

clone_size: many
d_call: -
v_call: TRBV19
j_call: TRBJ1-5
cdr3_nt: TGTGCCAGTAGTGGGCTGGGAGGAAGCAATCAGCCCCAGCATTTT
cdr3_aa: CASSGLGGSNQPQHF

clone_size: many
d_call: -
v_call: TRBV19
j_call: TRBJ1-3
cdr3_nt: TGTGCCAGTAGTGTCCTGCAGGGGACTGGAAACACCATATATTTT
cdr3_aa: CASSVLQGTGNTIYF

clone_size: -
d_call: -
v_call: TRBV24-1
j_call: TRBJ1-1
cdr3_nt: TGTGCCACCGGATCAGGGTTCGGAACTGAAGCTTTCTTT
cdr3_aa: CATGSGFGTEAFF

clone_size: -
d_call: -
v_call: TRBV9
j_call: TRBJ1-2
cdr3_nt: TGTGCCAGCAGCGTAGTGTCGACCATGAGCTATGGCTACACCTTC
cdr3_aa: CASSVVSTMSYGYTF

clone_size: many
d_call: -
v_call: TRBV20-1
j_call: TRBJ2-2
cdr3_nt: TGCAGTGCTAGAGATCGGGGCAGGGGCGAATCCGGGGAGCTGTTTTTT
cdr3_aa: CSARDRGRGESGELFF

clone_size: many
d_call: -
v_call: TRBV5-8
j_call: TRBJ2-7
cdr3_nt: TGTGCCAGCAGACCGATGACCCTTACTCGGTACGAGCAGTACTTC
cdr3_aa: CASRPMTLTRYEQYF

clone_size: many
d_call: -
v_call: TRBV6-5
j_call: TRBJ1-2
cdr3_nt: TGTGCCAGCACTTTTATCGAGGGCAACTATGGCTACACCTTC
cdr3_aa: CASTFIEGNYGYTF

clone_size: -
d_call: -
v_call: TRBV6-5
j_call: TRBJ2-1
cdr3_nt: TGTGCCAGCAGTTACTGGGGGGATGAGCAGTTCTTC
cdr3_aa: CASSYWGDEQFF

clone_size: many
d_call: -
v_call: TRBV7-2
j_call: TRBJ2-5
cdr3_nt: TGTGCCAGCAGCTTAGTATTTCAATTCTTCACCCCCACTAAACAAGAGACCCAGTACTTC
cdr3_aa: CASSLVFQFFTPTKQETQYF

clone_size: many
d_call: -
v_call: TRBV19
j_call: TRBJ2-7
cdr3_nt: TGTGCCAGTAGTATAGGAGTACAAATGAGCTACGAGCAGTACTTC
cdr3_aa: CASSIGVQMSYEQYF

clone_size: -
d_call: -
v_call: TRBV12-3/TRBV12-4
j_call: TRBJ2-5
cdr3_nt: TGTGCCAGCAGCAGGCCCGGGACCCAAGAGACCCAGTACTTC
cdr3_aa: CASSRPGTQETQYF

clone_size: many
d_call: -
v_call: TRBV9
j_call: TRBJ2-7
cdr3_nt: TGTGCCAGCAGCCGCCCTGATGGGCCGTACTACGAGCAGTACTTC
cdr3_aa: CASSRPDGPYYEQYF

clone_size: many
d_call: -
v_call: TRBV20-1
j_call: TRBJ2-7
cdr3_nt: TGCAGTGCTAGAGATCCTAGTGTCTACGAGCAGTACTTC
cdr3_aa: CSARDPSVYEQYF

clone_size: few
d_call: TRBD1
v_call: TRBV28
j_call: TRBJ2-2
cdr3_nt: TGTGCCAGCAGTTTAGGGACAGGGGGCGACACCGGGGAGCTGTTTTTT
cdr3_aa: CASSLGTGGDTGELFF